One and the same sample provided the 5 T cell receptor beta chains below, sequenced in a study of T-cell reconstitution after alpha-beta-depleted transplantation in children. Unique molecular identifiers featured in how the TCRbeta library was prepared. In TCRdb, the PCR reads were re-called with MiXCR into one record per CDR3 protein. The sample consists of around 960,000 distinct CDR3 sequences, about 30% of them appearing once. The sample consisted of PBMCs, mostly from graft donor cells, taken 360 days after TCRalphabeta/CD19-depleted stem cell transplant. These receptors were taken from a boy less than two years old who had a stem cell transplant for SCID, so the T cells may come from the graft donor.

This clonotype has just a few counts. The chain combines TRBV20-1 with TRBJ2-7; 12 bases fit TRBD2. Germline-derived CDR1 and CDR2 are DFQATT and SNEGSKA (reference sequence). This CDR3 has 15 amino acids. With 3 bases clipped from V and 4 bases from J, the junction kept 7 bases outside the gene matches. The CDR3 reads CSASALAGGKYEQYF. In DNA form, the CDR3 reads TGCAGTGCTAGCGCCCTAGCGGGGGGGAAGTACGAGCAGTACTTC.

The V gene is TRBV7-3, the J gene TRBJ2-7; D unresolved. V dropped 5 bases and J dropped 1 base, with 15 bases sitting between them. This CDR3 has 15 residues. CDR1 is SGHTA, CDR2 FQGTGA, per germline. This CDR3 is CASSPDVSNSYEQYF. CDR3 DNA sequence: TGTGCCAGCAGCCCGGACGTGTCAAATTCCTACGAGCAGTACTTC.

J is TRBJ2-7 and V is TRBV6-1, with TRBD1 identical over 8 bases. Germline-derived CDR1 and CDR2 are MNHNS and SASEGT. J lost 7 bases, V lost 11 bases, and 10 bases had no gene match. The CDR3 runs to 12 residues. DNA for the CDR3: TGTGCCGGCGGGCAGGGGGCACGGGAGCAGTACTTC. This sequence encodes CAGGQGAREQYF.

This clonotype came up many times. The genes are TRBV20-1 and TRBJ2-1; 11 bases match TRBD2. Trimming took 6 bases from V and 3 from J; bases not matched to a gene: 7. Germline assignment: CDR1 DFQATT and CDR2 SNEGSKA (reference sequence). This CDR3 spans 15 amino acids. This CDR3 is CSAQRTSGFYNEQFF. CDR3 DNA: TGCAGTGCCCAAAGGACTAGCGGGTTCTACAATGAGCAGTTCTTC.

This clonotype was picked up one time. The chain links TRBV7-9 to TRBJ1-2, with 7 bases identical to TRBD1. The CDR3 loop spans 15 amino acids. Looked up from germline, CDR1 is SEHNR and CDR2 is FQNEAQ (reference sequence). Trimming cost V 4 bases and J 5 bases; bases outside gene matches: 10. CDR3 region: CASSSPGQQLYGYTF. CDR3 coding DNA: TGTGCCAGCAGCTCCCCGGGACAGCAGTTGTATGGCTACACCTTC. Full variable domain (outside the CDR3, taken from reference TRBV7-9 and TRBJ1-2): DTGVSQNPRHKITKRGQNVTFRCDPISEHNRLYWYRQTLGQGPEFLTYFQNEAQLEKSRLLSDRFSAERPKGSFSTLEIQRTEQGDSAMYLCASSSPGQQLYGYTFGSGTRLTVV.